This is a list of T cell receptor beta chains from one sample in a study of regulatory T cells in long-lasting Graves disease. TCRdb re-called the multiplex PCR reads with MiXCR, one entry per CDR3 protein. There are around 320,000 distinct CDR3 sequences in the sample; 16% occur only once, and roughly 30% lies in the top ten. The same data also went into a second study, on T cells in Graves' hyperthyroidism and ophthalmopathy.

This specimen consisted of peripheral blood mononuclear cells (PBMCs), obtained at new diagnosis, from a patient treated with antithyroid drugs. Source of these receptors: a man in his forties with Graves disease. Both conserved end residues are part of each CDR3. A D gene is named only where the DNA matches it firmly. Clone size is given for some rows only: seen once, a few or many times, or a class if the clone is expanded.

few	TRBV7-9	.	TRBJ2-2	TGTGCCAGCAGCTTAGAACAGACATTGAACACCGGGGAGCTGTTTTTT	CASSLEQTLNTGELFF
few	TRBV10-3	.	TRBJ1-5	TGTGCCATCAGTTCCGACGGGAATCAGCCCCAGCATTTT	CAISSDGNQPQHF
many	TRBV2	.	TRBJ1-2	TGTGCCAGCAGTGAATGGGGGACGCTTCGCGGGAATGGCTACACCTTC	CASSEWGTLRGNGYTF
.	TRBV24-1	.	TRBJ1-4	TGTGCCACCAGTGACCCCGATGGGGCGGGAGAAAAACTGTTTTTT	CATSDPDGAGEKLFF
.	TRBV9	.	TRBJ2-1	TGTGCCAGCAGTAAGTGGGACGCGGAATACAATGAGCAGTTCTTC	CASSKWDAEYNEQFF
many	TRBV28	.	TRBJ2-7	TGTGCCAGCAAAGACATGACCTACGAGCAGTACTTC	CASKDMTYEQYF
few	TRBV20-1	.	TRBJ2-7	TGCAGTGCTAGAGATCTCGGTCTTACAGGGAAGCCCTACGAGCAGTACTTC	CSARDLGLTGKPYEQYF
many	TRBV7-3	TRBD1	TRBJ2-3	TGTGCCAGCAGCTCCCCGGGACAGGGACTTCGGGATACGCAGTATTTT	CASSSPGQGLRDTQYF
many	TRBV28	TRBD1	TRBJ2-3	TGTGCCAGCAGTGACAGGGTCGATACGCAGTATTTT	CASSDRVDTQYF
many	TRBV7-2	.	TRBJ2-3	TGTGCCAGCAGCTTTGTCACAGATACGCAGTATTTT	CASSFVTDTQYF
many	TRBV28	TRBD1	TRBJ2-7	TGTGCCAGCACCCCTGACAGGGGGACCTACGAGCAGTACTTC	CASTPDRGTYEQYF
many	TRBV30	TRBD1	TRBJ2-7	TGTGCCTGGATGGTGACAGGGGGCGCTGCCTACGAGCAGTACTTC	CAWMVTGGAAYEQYF
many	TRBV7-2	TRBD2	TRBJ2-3	TGTGCCAGCAGCCTAACCGCCTATCCGGGACTAGCGGTCACAGATACGCAGTATTTT	CASSLTAYPGLAVTDTQYF
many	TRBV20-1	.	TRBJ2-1	TGCAGTGCTAGGGGGTGGCAGGGTGGGCACAATGAGCAGTTCTTC	CSARGWQGGHNEQFF
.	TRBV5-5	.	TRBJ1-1	TGTGCCAGCAGCTTGAATGTGGGGGGTTTTAACACTGAAGCTTTCTTT	CASSLNVGGFNTEAFF
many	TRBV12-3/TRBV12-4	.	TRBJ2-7	TGTGCCAGCAGTTTATTTTTTTACGAGCAGTACTTC	CASSLFFYEQYF
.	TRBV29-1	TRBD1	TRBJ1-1	TGCAGCGTAAAGGGACAGAGAGAGAACACTGAAGCTTTCTTT	CSVKGQRENTEAFF
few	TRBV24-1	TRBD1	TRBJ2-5	TGTGCCACCAGATCAGACAGGGACCAAGAGACCCAGTACTTC	CATRSDRDQETQYF
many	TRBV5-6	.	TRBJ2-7	.	CASSFGPGESYEQYF
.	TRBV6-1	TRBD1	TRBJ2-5	TGTGCCAGCACCCAGACGACAGGGGTCGGGGAGACCCAGTACTTC	CASTQTTGVGETQYF
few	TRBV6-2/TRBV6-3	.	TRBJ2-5	TGTGCCAGCAAAGAGGGCGGCTACGGAGGCCAGTACTTC	CASKEGGYGGQYF
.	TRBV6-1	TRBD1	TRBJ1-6	TGTGCCAGCAGTGACCGGGACAGAAATTCACCCCTCCACTTT	CASSDRDRNSPLHF
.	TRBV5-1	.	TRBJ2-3	TGCGCCAGCAGCTCTGATATAGGCACGCAGTATTTT	CASSSDIGTQYF
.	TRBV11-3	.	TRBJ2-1	TGTGCCAGCAGCCGACCCGGCAGGGAGAATGAGCAGTTCTTC	CASSRPGRENEQFF
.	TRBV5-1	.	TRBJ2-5	TGCGCCAGCAGCTTGTCTACCCGGGAGACCCAGTACTTC	CASSLSTRETQYF
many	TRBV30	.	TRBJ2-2	TGTGCCTGGAGTGGGTATGGGTGGCGTGGCACCGGGGAGCTGTTTTTT	CAWSGYGWRGTGELFF
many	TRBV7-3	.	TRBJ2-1	TGTGCCAGCAGCGCAAGTGGGGGTGCCGGCAATGAGCAGTTCTTC	CASSASGGAGNEQFF
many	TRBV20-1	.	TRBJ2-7	TGCAGTGCCCGATCATGGGGGCGAGGAAGCTCCTACGAGCAGTACTTC	CSARSWGRGSSYEQYF
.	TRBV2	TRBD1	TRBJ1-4	TGTGCCATCACTTCAGGGGGCGATGAAAAACTGTTTTTT	CAITSGGDEKLFF
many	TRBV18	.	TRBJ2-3	TGTGCCAGCTCACTTGACCCGGCGCGGCCAGATACGCAGTATTTT	CASSLDPARPDTQYF
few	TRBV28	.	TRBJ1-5	TGTGCCAGCAGAGGGGTAGGTCAGCCCCAGCATTTT	CASRGVGQPQHF
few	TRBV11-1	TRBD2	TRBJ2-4	TGTGCCAGCAGTTCGGCGGGGGGGGCCAAAAACATTCAGTACTTC	CASSSAGGAKNIQYF
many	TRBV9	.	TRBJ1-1	TGTGCCAGCAGCGTAGGGGCCAACACTGAAGCTTTCTTT	CASSVGANTEAFF
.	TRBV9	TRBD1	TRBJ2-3	TGTGCCAGCAGCCGGGACAGAGTTATCGCAGATACGCAGTATTTT	CASSRDRVIADTQYF
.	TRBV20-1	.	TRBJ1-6	TGCAGTGCTAGCCCCGATGGCGGGCCCAATTCACCCCTCCACTTT	CSASPDGGPNSPLHF
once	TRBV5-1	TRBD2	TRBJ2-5	TGCGCCAGCAGCTTATCTAGCGGGGGGGTTGGCGAGACCCAGTACTTC	CASSLSSGGVGETQYF
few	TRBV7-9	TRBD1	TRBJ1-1	TGTGCCAGCAGCCCGTACCAGGGGGCATGGACTGAAGCTTTCTTT	CASSPYQGAWTEAFF
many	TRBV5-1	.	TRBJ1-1	TGCGCCAGCAGCTTGGCCGGGAACATGAACACTGAAGCTTTCTTT	CASSLAGNMNTEAFF
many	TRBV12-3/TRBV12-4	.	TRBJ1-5	TGTGCCAGCAGCCCCGCCGGGGGTCGCAATCAGCCCCAGCATTTT	CASSPAGGRNQPQHF
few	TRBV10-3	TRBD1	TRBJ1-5	TGTGCCGCCCGCGACGGCAGGGGGCTCAATCAGCCCCAGCATTTT	CAARDGRGLNQPQHF
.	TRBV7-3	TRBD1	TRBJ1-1	TGTGCCAGCAGCTCTACAGGGGGCCGGGACACTGAAGCTTTCTTT	CASSSTGGRDTEAFF
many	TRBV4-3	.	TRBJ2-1	TGCGCCAGCAGCCAGGAGCCCCTAACTTCTCTAGACTACAATGAGCAGTTCTTC	CASSQEPLTSLDYNEQFF
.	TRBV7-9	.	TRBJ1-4	TGTGCCAGCGGTGCCCAGAACGAAAAACTGTTTTTT	CASGAQNEKLFF
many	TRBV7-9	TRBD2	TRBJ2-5	TGTGCCAGCAGCTTAGCGAGGACTAGCGACCAAGAGACCCAGTACTTC	CASSLARTSDQETQYF
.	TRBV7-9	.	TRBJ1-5	TGTGCCAGCGATGAGGGGCGAGATCAGCCCCAGCATTTT	CASDEGRDQPQHF
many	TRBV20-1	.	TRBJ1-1	TGCAGTTTGTCGAAGGGAGCTGAAGCTTTCTTT	CSLSKGAEAFF
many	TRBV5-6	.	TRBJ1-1	TGTGCCAGCAGCTTGGTTCTCTCCGGAGGGGCTTTCTTT	CASSLVLSGGAFF